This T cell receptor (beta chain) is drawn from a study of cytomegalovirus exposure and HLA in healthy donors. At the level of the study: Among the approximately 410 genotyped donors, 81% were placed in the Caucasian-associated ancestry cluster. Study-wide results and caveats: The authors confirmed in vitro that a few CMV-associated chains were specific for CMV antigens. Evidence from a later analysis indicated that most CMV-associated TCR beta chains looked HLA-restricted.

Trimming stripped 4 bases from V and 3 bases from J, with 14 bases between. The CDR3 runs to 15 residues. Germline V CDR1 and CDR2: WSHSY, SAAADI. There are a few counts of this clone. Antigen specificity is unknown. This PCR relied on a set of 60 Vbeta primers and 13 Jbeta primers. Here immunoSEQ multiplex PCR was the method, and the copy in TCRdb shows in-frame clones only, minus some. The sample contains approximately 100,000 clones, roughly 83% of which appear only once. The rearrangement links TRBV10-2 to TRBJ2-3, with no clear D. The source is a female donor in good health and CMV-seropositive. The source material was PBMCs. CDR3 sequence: CASSVAPRSTDTQYF. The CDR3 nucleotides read TGCGCCAGCAGTGTGGCGCCGAGGTCGACAGATACGCAGTATTTT.